The TCR beta chain under discussion was sequenced for a study of blood T cells in healthy people across ages. Aged roughly 6 to 90, donors were systemically healthy Caucasians from Russia. This CDR3 is 16 amino acids long. J was trimmed by 5 bases and V by 6 bases; bases with no gene match: 13. In regard to this clonotype: Its antigen is undetermined.

A sample-barcoded 5' primer and a J-beta primer mix were used in a second PCR of about 7 to 12 cycles. TCRdb analysed the 5' RACE reads with MiXCR anew, one entry per CDR3 protein. The sample has some 1.5 million distinct CDR3 sequences, 25% to 30% seen once; the top ten hold 7% to 9%. Whole-study findings and limits: Aged donors had fewer naive CD4+ cells and lower diversity than long-lived donors.

This sequence joins TRBV12-3 or TRBV12-4 and TRBJ1-1, with 9 bases matching TRBD1. The material sequenced was blood. The clonotype was recovered from a woman aged 25 to 45 in good health. Written as DNA, the CDR3 is TGTGCCAGCAGGGGACAGGGACTAGTAGGAAGGACTGAAGCTTTCTTT. This sequence encodes CASRGQGLVGRTEAFF.